The TCR beta chain under discussion was sequenced for a study of T-cell reconstitution after alpha-beta-depleted transplantation in children. Study conclusions and caveats: The origin of alpha-beta T cells about two months after transplant was reportedly several hundred expanded graft clones. Some patients' high day-60 TCRbeta diversity was traced to surviving recipient T cells and thymic progenitors. One year after transplant, T-cell counts and diversity came mostly from newly produced T cells.

The library targeted TCRbeta and was prepared with unique molecular identifiers. TCRdb redid the calling of the PCR reads with MiXCR, one entry per CDR3 protein. The sample lists 450,000 to 600,000 distinct CDR3 sequences; 10% to 15% were seen once. CDR3 length: 18 amino acids. Germline CDR1 reads SGHRS; CDR2 reads YFSETQ. V was clipped by 5 bases and J by 0 bases; unmatched bases: 9. This clonotype has a handful of counts. The antigen is unknown. The source is a male patient younger than 18 who had a stem cell transplant for acute myeloid leukemia, so the T cells may come from the graft donor. The sequencing used PBMCs, mostly from graft donor cells, collected 360 days after TCRalphabeta/CD19-depleted stem cell transplant. The chain couples TRBV5-1 to TRBJ2-1; TRBD2 matches 12 bases. CDR3 sequence (DNA): TGCGCCAGCAGACTAGCGGGAGGACCAAACCGCTCCTACAATGAGCAGTTCTTC. Encoded protein: CASRLAGGPNRSYNEQFF. Full variable domain (missing parts from reference TRBV5-1 and TRBJ2-1): KAGVTQTPRYLIKTRGQQVTLSCSPISGHRSVSWYQQTPGQGLQFLFEYFSETQRNKGNFPGRFSGRQFSNSRSEMNVSTLELGDSALYLCASRLAGGPNRSYNEQFFGPGTRLTVL.